This T cell receptor beta chain appears in the sequencing data of a study of T-cell reconstitution after alpha-beta-depleted transplantation in children. General study findings and limits: Expanded graft clones numbering several hundred reportedly gave rise to alpha-beta T cells about two months after transplant. Certain patients had high TCRbeta diversity at day 60, and it came from recipient T cells and thymic progenitors that survived. Among T cells one year after transplant, newly produced cells accounted for most counts and diversity.

V shed 5 bases and J 1 base; nucleotides not matched to a gene: 4. Germline values: CDR1 MNHEY, CDR2 SMNVEV (reference sequence). The CDR3 totals 15 residues. This sample's TCRbeta library carried unique molecular identifier barcodes. A single record per CDR3 protein comes from TCRdb applying MiXCR to the PCR reads. The sample lists fewer than 550,000 distinct CDR3 sequences, approximately 10% occurring once. This clonotype was observed many times. Its specificity is not known. The receptor comes from a female patient aged 2 to 10 who had a stem cell transplant for aplastic anemia, so the T cells may come from the graft donor. The genes are TRBV27 and TRBJ2-3; 9 bases fit TRBD2. The input for sequencing was PBMCs, mostly from graft donor cells, taken 180 days after TCRalphabeta/CD19-depleted stem cell transplant. CDR3 region: CASSLRLAGTDTQYF. The DNA for the CDR3 is TGTGCCAGCAGTCTTAGACTAGCGGGCACAGATACGCAGTATTTT.